This T cell receptor beta chain was profiled in a study of spatial heterogeneity in lung cancer. Study observations and caveats: How many expanded intratumoral alpha and beta TCRs were present tracked the tumor mutation count, which was a count of nonsynonymous mutations.

TCRdb independently ran MiXCR on the 5' RACE reads; one entry per CDR3 protein. The data hold about 13,000 distinct CDR3 sequences, with about 3.2% observed a single time. V was pared by 7 bases and J by 3 bases, with 13 bases between. The CDR3 has 14 residues. This clonotype appeared many times. Its antigen is as yet unknown. As for time point: sample taken at primary tumor resection. V gene TRBV12-3 or TRBV12-4 combines with J gene TRBJ1-5; D not certain. Sequenced here: lung tumor tissue, sampled at surgery. The TCR comes from a male donor with early-stage non-small cell lung cancer. The CDR3 DNA reads TGTGCCAGCAACTCCGGACCGTTCAATCAGCCCCAGCATTTT. This sequence encodes CASNSGPFNQPQHF.